This T cell receptor (beta chain) was recovered during a study of Ad26.COV2.S vaccination and SARS-CoV-2 variants. Whole-study context: Intramuscular Ad26.COV2.S at 5x10^10 or 1x10^11 viral particles.

Losses at the gene ends were 9 bases for V and 1 base for J; bases not matched to a gene: 7. The CDR3 has 15 residues. Germline-derived CDR1 and CDR2 are SEHNR and FQNEAQ (reference sequence). Whole-study results and caveats: While placebo recipients had lower spike-specific TCR breadth, vaccine recipients had more. Non-spike TCR breadth was similar in vaccine and placebo recipients.

This clone was observed once. Its antigen is not known. This table comes from immunoSEQ multiplex PCR, and its TCRdb copy is limited to in-frame clones, with some not included. The table lists around 300,000 clones, about 88% of them singletons. Treatment meaning: around 19 received Ad26.COV2.S at low or high dose, single or two shots; roughly five received placebo; per-sample allocation not given. Material that was analyzed had been drawn on day 63 after the first vaccine or placebo injection. The sequence came from a person between 18 and 59 years old who received the Ad26.COV2.S COVID-19 vaccine or a placebo. The chain recombines TRBV7-9 with TRBJ2-3; the match to TRBD1 covers 10 bases. The specimen was peripheral blood, collected in a trial of Ad26.COV2.S vaccine versus placebo. The CDR3 sequence: CASPIGTGGTDTQYF. The CDR3 nucleotides are TGTGCCAGTCCTATCGGGACAGGGGGCACAGATACGCAGTATTTT.